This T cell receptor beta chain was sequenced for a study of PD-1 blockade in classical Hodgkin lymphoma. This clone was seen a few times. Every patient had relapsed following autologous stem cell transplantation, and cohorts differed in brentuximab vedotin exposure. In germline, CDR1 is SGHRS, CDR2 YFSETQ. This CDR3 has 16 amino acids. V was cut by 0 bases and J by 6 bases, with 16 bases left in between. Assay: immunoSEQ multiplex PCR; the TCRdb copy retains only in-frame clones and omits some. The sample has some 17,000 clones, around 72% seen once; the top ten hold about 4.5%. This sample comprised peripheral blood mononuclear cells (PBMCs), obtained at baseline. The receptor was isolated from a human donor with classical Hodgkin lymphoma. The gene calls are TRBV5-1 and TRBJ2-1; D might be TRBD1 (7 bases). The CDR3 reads CASSLAPGQGGNEQFF. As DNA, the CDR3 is TGCGCCAGCAGCTTGGCCCCTGGGCAGGGGGGCAATGAGCAGTTCTTC. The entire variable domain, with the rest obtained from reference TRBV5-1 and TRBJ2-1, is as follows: KAGVTQTPRYLIKTRGQQVTLSCSPISGHRSVSWYQQTPGQGLQFLFEYFSETQRNKGNFPGRFSGRQFSNSRSEMNVSTLELGDSALYLCASSLAPGQGGNEQFFGPGTRLTVL.